This T cell receptor (beta chain) came from a study of radiation and T cells in renal cell carcinoma. The time point is: blood 4 weeks post-SBRT, at nephrectomy. Treatment in this sample: 15 Gy SBRT to primary tumor, nephrectomy 4 weeks later. This renal cell carcinoma was of the clear cell type. Profiled with immunoSEQ multiplex PCR; TCRdb holds only in-frame clones, not every one. The data hold approximately 90,000 clones, with around 85% observed a single time. The receptor was derived from a man aged 50 to 59 with renal cell carcinoma. The specimen was blood, collected from a patient whose treatment included radiotherapy and nephrectomy.

CDR3 bases: TGTGCCAGCTCCCGGGACAGGGCAAACGAGCAGTACTTC. Translated, it gives CASSRDRANEQYF. The V and J genes are TRBV28 and TRBJ2-7, with 9 bases that match TRBD1. Germline-derived CDR1 and CDR2 are MDHEN and SYDVKM. This CDR3 region has 13 residues. V lost 8 bases, J lost 5 bases, and 7 bases stayed unmatched.